This is a list of T cell receptor beta chains from one sample in a study of vaccination and CD4 T cells after COVID-19. The antigens for these receptors are not known. TCRdb recomputed calls from the PCR reads with MiXCR, one row per CDR3 protein. The data hold 10,000 to 12,000 distinct CDR3 sequences, with 60% to 75% observed a single time. Source material: CD4+ T cells from blood, cultured in vitro. Source of these receptors: a human donor who had recovered from COVID-19. CDR3s include the opening cysteine and the closing phenylalanine or tryptophan. D genes are given only for firm matches. Size is omitted from some rows. Given values are once, few, many or a class for expanded clones.

v_call,j_call,clone_size,d_call,cdr3_aa,cdr3_nt
TRBV4-2,TRBJ2-7,-,TRBD1,CASSQPGQETYEQYF,TGTGCCAGCAGCCAACCGGGACAGGAGACCTACGAGCAGTACTTC
TRBV10-3,TRBJ2-3,-,TRBD2,CAISSPSGIDTDTQYF,TGTGCCATCAGTTCCCCAAGCGGGATCGACACAGATACGCAGTATTTT
TRBV24-1,TRBJ2-2,-,-,CATSGGVDTGELFF,TGTGCCACCAGTGGAGGGGTGGACACCGGGGAGCTGTTTTTT
TRBV20-1,TRBJ1-5,-,TRBD1,CSAGLGQGRGQPQHF,TGCAGTGCTGGACTGGGACAGGGACGCGGGCAGCCCCAGCATTTT
TRBV27,TRBJ1-6,-,TRBD1,CASTSITGQLSYNSPLHF,TGTGCCAGCACCAGTATAACGGGACAGCTCTCCTATAATTCACCCCTCCACTTT
TRBV2,TRBJ1-1,-,TRBD1,CASGGTRQGATEAFF,TGTGCCAGCGGGGGGACTCGGCAGGGGGCGACTGAAGCTTTCTTT
TRBV11-2,TRBJ2-7,-,TRBD2,CASRTSGGASYEQYF,TGTGCCAGCAGGACTAGCGGGGGGGCCTCCTACGAGCAGTACTTC
TRBV6-2/TRBV6-3,TRBJ2-5,few,TRBD1,CASTETGSGETQYF,TGTGCCAGCACAGAGACAGGGTCGGGGGAGACCCAGTACTTC
TRBV19,TRBJ1-5,-,-,CASRGRGQPQHF,TGTGCCAGTAGGGGGCGTGGGCAGCCCCAGCATTTT
TRBV20-1,TRBJ2-4,few,-,CSASSPDIQYF,TGCAGTGCTTCTTCGCCCGACATTCAGTACTTC
TRBV6-1,TRBJ1-1,-,TRBD1,CASSRQGAGTEAFF,TGTGCCAGCAGTCGTCAGGGGGCCGGCACTGAAGCTTTCTTT
TRBV24-1,TRBJ2-1,-,-,CATSDFGRGDNEQFF,TGTGCCACCAGTGATTTCGGTAGGGGCGATAATGAGCAGTTCTTC
TRBV30,TRBJ1-1,-,TRBD1,CAWSATGAEAFF,TGTGCCTGGAGTGCCACAGGGGCTGAAGCTTTCTTT
TRBV20-1,TRBJ2-3,few,TRBD2,CSAGGEDKDTQYF,TGCAGTGCGGGGGGGGAAGACAAAGATACGCAGTATTTT
TRBV7-3,TRBJ2-7,-,TRBD1,CASSSDGTGEQYF,TGTGCCAGCAGCTCAGACGGGACAGGCGAGCAGTACTTC
TRBV12-3/TRBV12-4,TRBJ1-5,-,-,CASSEHRAGNQPQHF,TGTGCCAGCAGTGAGCACAGGGCGGGCAATCAGCCCCAGCATTTT
TRBV7-2,TRBJ1-1,-,-,CASSLEVGREAFF,TGTGCCAGCAGCTTAGAAGTGGGCAGGGAGGCTTTCTTT
TRBV30,TRBJ2-7,once,-,CAWGTYSYEQYF,TGTGCCTGGGGGACGTACTCCTACGAGCAGTACTTC
TRBV2,TRBJ2-5,-,TRBD1,CASSEAQGQWGPTQYF,TGTGCCAGCAGTGAGGCCCAGGGACAGTGGGGGCCGACCCAGTACTTC
TRBV6-5,TRBJ1-5,-,-,CASSYSSRVGNQPQHF,TGTGCCAGCAGTTACTCGAGCCGGGTGGGGAATCAGCCCCAGCATTTT
TRBV19,TRBJ1-2,few,TRBD1,CASISMGMTGRIGNYGYTF,TGTGCCAGTATTAGTATGGGGATGACAGGGAGAATCGGTAACTATGGCTACACCTTC
TRBV20-1,TRBJ1-2,-,TRBD1,CSARAGTGDGYTF,TGCAGTGCCCGAGCCGGGACAGGGGACGGCTACACCTTC